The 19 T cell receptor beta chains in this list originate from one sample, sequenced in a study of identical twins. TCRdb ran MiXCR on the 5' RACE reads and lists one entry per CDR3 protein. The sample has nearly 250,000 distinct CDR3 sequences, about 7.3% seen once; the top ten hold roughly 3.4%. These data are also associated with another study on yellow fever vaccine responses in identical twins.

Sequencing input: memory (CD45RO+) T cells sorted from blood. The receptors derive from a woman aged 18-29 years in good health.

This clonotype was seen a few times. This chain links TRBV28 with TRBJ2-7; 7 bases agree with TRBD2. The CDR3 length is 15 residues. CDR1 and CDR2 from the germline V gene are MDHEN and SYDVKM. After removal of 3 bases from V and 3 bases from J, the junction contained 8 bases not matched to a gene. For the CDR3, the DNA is TGTGCCAGCAGTTTTATGGGCGGGAGTATCTACGAGCAGTACTTC. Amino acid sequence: CASSFMGGSIYEQYF.

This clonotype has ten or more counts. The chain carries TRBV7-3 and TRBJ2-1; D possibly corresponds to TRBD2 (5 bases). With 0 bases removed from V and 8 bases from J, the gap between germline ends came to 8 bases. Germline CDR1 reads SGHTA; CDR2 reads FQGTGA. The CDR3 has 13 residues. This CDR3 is CASSLTAGDEQFF. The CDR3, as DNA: TGTGCCAGCAGCTTAACCGCCGGGGATGAGCAGTTCTTC. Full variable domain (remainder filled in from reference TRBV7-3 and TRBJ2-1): GAGVSQTPSNKVTEKGKYVELRCDPISGHTALYWYRQSLGQGPEFLIYFQGTGAADDSGLPNDRFFAVRPEGSVSTLKIQRTERGDSAVYLCASSLTAGDEQFFGPGTRLTVL.

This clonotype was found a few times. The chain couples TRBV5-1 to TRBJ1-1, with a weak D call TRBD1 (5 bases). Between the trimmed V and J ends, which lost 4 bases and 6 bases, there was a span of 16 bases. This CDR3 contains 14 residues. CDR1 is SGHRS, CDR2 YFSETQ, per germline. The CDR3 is CASSPPGGSAEAFF. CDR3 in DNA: TGCGCCAGCAGCCCCCCCGGGGGGAGCGCTGAAGCTTTCTTT.

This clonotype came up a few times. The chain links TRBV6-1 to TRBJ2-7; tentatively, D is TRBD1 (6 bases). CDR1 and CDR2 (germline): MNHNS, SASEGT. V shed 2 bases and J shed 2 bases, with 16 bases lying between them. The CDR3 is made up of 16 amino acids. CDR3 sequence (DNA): TGTGCCAGCAGTGAAAGGACACAGGGTTGGGCCTACGAGCAGTACTTC. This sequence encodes CASSERTQGWAYEQYF.

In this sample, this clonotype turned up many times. The CDR3 coding sequence is TGTGCCAGCAGTTACGCAGGCAACACTGAAGCTTTCTTT. Residues: CASSYAGNTEAFF. The rearrangement uses TRBV6-6 and TRBJ1-1; the D is unclear. V lost 2 bases and J lost 2, with 6 bases in between. Germline V lookup: CDR1 MNHNY, CDR2 SVGAGI (reference sequence). This CDR3 has 13 residues.

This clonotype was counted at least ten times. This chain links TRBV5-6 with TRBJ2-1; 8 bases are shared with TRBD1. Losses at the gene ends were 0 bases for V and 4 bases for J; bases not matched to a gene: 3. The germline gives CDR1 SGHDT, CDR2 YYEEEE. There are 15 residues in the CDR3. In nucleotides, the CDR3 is TGTGCCAGCAGCTTGGGCAGGGGGCTTTACAATGAGCAGTTCTTC. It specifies CASSLGRGLYNEQFF.

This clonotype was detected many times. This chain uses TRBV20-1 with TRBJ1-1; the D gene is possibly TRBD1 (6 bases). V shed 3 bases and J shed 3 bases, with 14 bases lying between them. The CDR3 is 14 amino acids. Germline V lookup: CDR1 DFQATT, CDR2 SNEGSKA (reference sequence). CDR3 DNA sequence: TGCAGTGCTAGTGACCGGGGGCGGTACACTGAAGCTTTCTTT. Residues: CSASDRGRYTEAFF.

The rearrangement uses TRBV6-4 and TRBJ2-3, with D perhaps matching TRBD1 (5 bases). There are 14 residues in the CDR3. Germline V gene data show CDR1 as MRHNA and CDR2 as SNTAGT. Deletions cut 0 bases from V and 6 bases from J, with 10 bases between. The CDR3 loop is CASSDSKGSDTQYF. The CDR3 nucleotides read TGTGCCAGCAGTGACTCGAAGGGGTCTGATACGCAGTATTTT.

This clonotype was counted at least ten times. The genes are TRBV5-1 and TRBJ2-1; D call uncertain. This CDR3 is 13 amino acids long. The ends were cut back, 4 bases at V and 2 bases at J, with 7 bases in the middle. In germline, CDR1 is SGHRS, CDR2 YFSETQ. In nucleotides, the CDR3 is TGCGCCAGCAGCCAAACAACCTACAATGAGCAGTTCTTC. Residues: CASSQTTYNEQFF.

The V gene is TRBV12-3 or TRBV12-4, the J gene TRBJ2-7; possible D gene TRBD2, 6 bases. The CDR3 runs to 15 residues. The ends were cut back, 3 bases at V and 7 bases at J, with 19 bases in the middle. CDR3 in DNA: TGTGCCAGCAGTTTTCTGTCGGGAGCCCCGGGGGAGCAGTACTTC. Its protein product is CASSFLSGAPGEQYF.

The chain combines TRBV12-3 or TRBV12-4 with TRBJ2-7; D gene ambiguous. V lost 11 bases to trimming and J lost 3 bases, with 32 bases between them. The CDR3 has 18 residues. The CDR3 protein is CAFSLMLPSLSRDYEQYF. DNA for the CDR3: TGTGCCTTCAGTTTAATGCTGCCTTCTCTGAGCAGAGACTACGAGCAGTACTTC.

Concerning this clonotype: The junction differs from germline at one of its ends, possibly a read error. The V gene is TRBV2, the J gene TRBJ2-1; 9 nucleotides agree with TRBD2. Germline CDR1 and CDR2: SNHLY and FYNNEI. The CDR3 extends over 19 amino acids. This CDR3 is CACSTTPSHRSGGGNEQFF. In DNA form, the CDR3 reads TGTGCCTGCAGCACCACCCCCTCCCACCGTAGCGGGGGTGGGAATGAGCAGTTCTTC.

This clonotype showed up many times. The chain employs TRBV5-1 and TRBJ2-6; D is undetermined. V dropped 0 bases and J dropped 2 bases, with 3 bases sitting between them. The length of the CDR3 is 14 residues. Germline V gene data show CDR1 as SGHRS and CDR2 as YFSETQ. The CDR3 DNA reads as TGCGCCAGCAGCTTGGCAGCTGGGGCCAACGTCCTGACTTTC. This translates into CASSLAAGANVLTF.

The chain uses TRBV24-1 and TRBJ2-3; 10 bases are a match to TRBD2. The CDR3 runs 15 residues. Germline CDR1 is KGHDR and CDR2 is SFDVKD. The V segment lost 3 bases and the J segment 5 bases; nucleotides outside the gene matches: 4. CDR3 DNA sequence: TGTGCCACCAGTGATCCCAGCGGGAGGGTAGATACGCAGTATTTT. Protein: CATSDPSGRVDTQYF.

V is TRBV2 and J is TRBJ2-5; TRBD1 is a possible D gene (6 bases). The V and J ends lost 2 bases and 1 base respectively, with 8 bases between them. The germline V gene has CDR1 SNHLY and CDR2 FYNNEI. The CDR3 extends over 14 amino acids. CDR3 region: CASSEWGRQETQYF. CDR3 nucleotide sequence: TGTGCCAGCAGTGAATGGGGGCGCCAAGAGACCCAGTACTTC.

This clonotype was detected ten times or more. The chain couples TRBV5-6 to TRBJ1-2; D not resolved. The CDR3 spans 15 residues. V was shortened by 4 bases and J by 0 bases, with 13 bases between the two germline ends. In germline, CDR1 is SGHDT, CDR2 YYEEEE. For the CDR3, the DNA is TGTGCCAGCAGCCTGCCGAGGGAAGCTAACTATGGCTACACCTTC. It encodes CASSLPREANYGYTF.

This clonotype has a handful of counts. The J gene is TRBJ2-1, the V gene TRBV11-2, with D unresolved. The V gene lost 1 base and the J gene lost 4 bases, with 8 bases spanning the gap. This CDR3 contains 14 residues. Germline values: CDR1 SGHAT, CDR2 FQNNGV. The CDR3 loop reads CASSLGISYNEQFF. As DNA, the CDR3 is TGTGCCAGCAGCTTAGGTATCAGTTACAATGAGCAGTTCTTC.

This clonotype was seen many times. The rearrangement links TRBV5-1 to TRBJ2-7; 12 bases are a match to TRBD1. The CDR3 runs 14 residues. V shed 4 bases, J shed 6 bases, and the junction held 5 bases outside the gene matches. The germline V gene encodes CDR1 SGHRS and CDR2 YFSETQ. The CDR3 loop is CASSTGTGGSEQYV. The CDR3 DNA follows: TGCGCCAGCAGCACCGGGACAGGGGGCAGCGAGCAGTACGTC.

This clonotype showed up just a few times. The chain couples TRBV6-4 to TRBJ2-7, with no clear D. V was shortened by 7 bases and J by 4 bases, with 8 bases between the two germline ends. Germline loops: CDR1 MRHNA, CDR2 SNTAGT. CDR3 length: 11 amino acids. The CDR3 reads CASTKNYEQYV. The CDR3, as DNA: TGTGCCAGCACCAAAAATTACGAGCAGTACGTC.